One TCR beta chain is described in this entry. Its cognate antigen has yet to be identified. There are no base qualities to consult, and no much larger clone falls within one base. This specimen comes from a study of shared clonotypes between healthy human individuals (dated by TCRdb to the early 2020s). Regarding the study in general: The cohort comprised two women and a few men aged 18 to 49 years. For each donor, CD4 naive and CD4 memory were each run on three plates, CD8 naive on two plates, and CD8 memory on one plate. The study deeply sequenced blood TCR repertoires of several healthy adults to estimate repertoire size and the extent of clonotype sharing between individuals. To increase sequencing depth and limit assay-specific biases, different laboratories used diverse techniques to prepare libraries and sequence TCR repertoires. Leukapheresis yielded between about 0.85 and 10 billion PBMCs per donor. Points the paper makes about the study in general: Based on pairwise subsampling, the degree of clonotype sharing among donors was expected to be affected by sequencing depth. The genetic and exposure-history diversity represented was limited by the small number of donors. Sampling was restricted to blood, and TCR repertoires in tissue are likely to differ from TCR repertoires in blood. Even with the large sequencing depth, rarefaction of the sorted-subset datasets indicated that sequencing was incomplete. Larger estimated clonotype richness was generally found for naive subsets than for memory subsets. Across a few donors, around 5.4% of naive CD4, more than 3% of naive CD8, 2.3% of memory CD4, and approximately 0.4% of memory CD8 clonotypes were shared. Compared with non-shared clonotypes, clonotypes shared by all four sorted-subset donors had higher generation probabilities.

Using the deep immunoSEQ assay, multiplex PCR amplified TCR CDR3 regions from genomic DNA. Extracted genomic DNA from each cell subset was distributed evenly across all wells of several immunoSEQ 96-well plates, and each plate was treated as a replicate. For sorted subsets, 200 to 250 ng genomic DNA, equal to tens of thousands of T cell genomes, was loaded into each replicate PCR. Purified libraries were measured with a Qubit 3.0 fluorometer, size-checked on a Bioanalyzer 2100, and measured again with the KAPA Library Quantification kit. Each immunoSEQ 96-well plate was sequenced on its own single-read 150-cycle Illumina NextSeq 550 flow cell. Per the original workflow: The immunoSEQ output contained only junctional sequences without quality scores, so filtering could not match that applied to full-length reads. To assign V/J genes and CDR3, sequences were annotated against IMGT germline references using PyIR, a Python wrapper for IgBLAST v1.9. Reads with weak V/J assignments (E-value above 1e-6), missing CDR3, stop codons, out-of-frame junctions, or ambiguous translated residues were removed. V3J clonotypes were defined as sequences sharing an identical inferred V gene, J gene, and CDR3 amino acid sequence. Percentage overlap between repertoires was computed as shared unique clonotypes divided by the size of the smaller repertoire. RTK rarefaction, the Chao1 estimator, and Recon v2.1 estimates of unobserved clonotypes were used to assess repertoire richness. Generation probabilities were computed with OLGA for all TCRbeta clonotypes obtained by the gDNA method from several donors. Imported from immuneACCESS, the table was reduced by TCRdb to in-frame sequences with V and J called. These copies leave out some clones; in studies compared against another copy, an unresolved V gene accounts for under half, and the cause of the remainder is not known. V, J and clone size are taken as reported in that table, and D and trimming were inferred from the DNA itself. The sample contains 2 million to 2.5 million clones, about 93% of them found a single time. The top ten hold more than 1.5% of the sample.

CD8 naive samples consisted of CD45RO-negative cells that were positively selected for CCR7, yielding a CD45RA+CCR7+ population without TemRA cells. The donors were healthy, HIV-negative adults with no recently reported acute infections or vaccinations. Every donor was a Caucasian adult residing in Nashville, Tennessee, USA. After blood collection by leukapheresis, PBMCs were isolated using Ficoll-Histopaque density gradient centrifugation and then cryopreserved in the vapor phase of liquid nitrogen. Analytical flow cytometry was used to check the purity and quantity of each magnetically sorted T cell population. Genomic DNA was isolated from each sorted fraction and quantified by UV absorbance on a Nanodrop 2000c. V is reduced by 5 bases and J by 1 base, leaving a spacing of 13 bases between them. Including cysteine and phenylalanine, the CDR3 has 15 amino acids. This entry keeps only the CDR3 DNA: 45 bases, framed from base 1. CDR1 and CDR2, looked up from the germline V gene, are MDHEN and SYDVKM.

Sequenced material: naive CD8+ T cells from PBMCs. The sample's cell subset or site label is to be understood as: CD45RA+CCR7+. The sequence joins TRBV28 to TRBJ2-3; possibly the D gene is TRBD1, per 6 matching bases. The sequence came from a man between 18 and 29 years old in good health. Some clones in this sample may be carry-over from other donors' samples. The CDR3 reads CASSPWDIRTDTQYF. In nucleotides, the sequence is TGTGCCAGCAGTCCCTGGGACATCCGCACAGATACGCAGTATTTT. Reference TRBV28 and TRBJ2-3 genes cover what lies past the CDR3, so the full variable domain is DVKVTQSSRYLVKRTGEKVFLECVQDMDHENMFWYRQDPGLGLRLIYFSYDVKMKEKGDIPEGYSVSREKKERFSLILESASTNQTSMYLCASSPWDIRTDTQYFGPGTRLTVL.